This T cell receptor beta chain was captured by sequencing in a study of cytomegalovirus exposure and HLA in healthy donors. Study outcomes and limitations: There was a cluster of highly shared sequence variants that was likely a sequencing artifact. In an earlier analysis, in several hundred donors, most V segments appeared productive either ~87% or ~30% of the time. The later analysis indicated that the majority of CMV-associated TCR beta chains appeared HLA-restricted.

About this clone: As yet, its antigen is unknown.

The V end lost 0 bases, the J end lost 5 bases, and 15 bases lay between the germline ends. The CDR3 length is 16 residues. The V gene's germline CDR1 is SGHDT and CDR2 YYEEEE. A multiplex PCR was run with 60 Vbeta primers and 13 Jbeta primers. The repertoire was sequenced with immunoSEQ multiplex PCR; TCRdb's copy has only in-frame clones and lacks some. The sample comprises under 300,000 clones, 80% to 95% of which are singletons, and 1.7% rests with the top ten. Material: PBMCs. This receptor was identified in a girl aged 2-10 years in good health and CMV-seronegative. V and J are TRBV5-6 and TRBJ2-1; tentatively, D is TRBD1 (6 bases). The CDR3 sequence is CASSLEPRGRHNEQFF. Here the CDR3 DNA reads TGTGCCAGCAGCTTGGAGCCCAGGGGACGACACAATGAGCAGTTCTTC.